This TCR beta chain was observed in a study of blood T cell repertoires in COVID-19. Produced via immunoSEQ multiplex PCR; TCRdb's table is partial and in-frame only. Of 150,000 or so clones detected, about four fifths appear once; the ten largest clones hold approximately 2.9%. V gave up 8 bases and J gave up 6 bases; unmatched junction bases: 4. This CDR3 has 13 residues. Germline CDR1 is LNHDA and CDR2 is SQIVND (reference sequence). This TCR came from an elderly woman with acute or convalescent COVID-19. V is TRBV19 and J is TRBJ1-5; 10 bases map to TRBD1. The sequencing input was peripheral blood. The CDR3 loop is CASWDRGGQPQHF. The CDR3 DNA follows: TGTGCCAGTTGGGACAGGGGAGGTCAGCCCCAGCATTTT. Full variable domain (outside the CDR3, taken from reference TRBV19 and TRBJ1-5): DGGITQSPKYLFRKEGQNVTLSCEQNLNHDAMYWYRQDPGQGLRLIYYSQIVNDFQKGDIAEGYSVSREKKESFPLTVTSAQKNPTAFYLCASWDRGGQPQHFGDGTRLSIL.